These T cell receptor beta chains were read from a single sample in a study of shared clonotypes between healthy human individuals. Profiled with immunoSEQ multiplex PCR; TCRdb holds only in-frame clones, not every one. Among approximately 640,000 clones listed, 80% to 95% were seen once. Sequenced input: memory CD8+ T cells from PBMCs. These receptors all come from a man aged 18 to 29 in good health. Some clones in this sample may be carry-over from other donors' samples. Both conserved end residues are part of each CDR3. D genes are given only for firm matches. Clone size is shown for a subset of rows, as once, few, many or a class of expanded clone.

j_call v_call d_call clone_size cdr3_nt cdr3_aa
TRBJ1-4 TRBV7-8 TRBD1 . TGTGCCAGCAGCTTCCCCTCACAGGGGGCAGGATTTGATGAAAAACTGTTTTTT CASSFPSQGAGFDEKLFF
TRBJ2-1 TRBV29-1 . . TGCAGCGTTGAAGTAGTCAATCCCTACAATGAGCAGTTCTTC CSVEVVNPYNEQFF
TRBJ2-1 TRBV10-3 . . TGTGCCATCAGTGAACAGGGCGGTGGCGAGCAGTTCTTC CAISEQGGGEQFF
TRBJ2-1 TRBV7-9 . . TGTGCCAGCAGCCCTAGAGCTGGGACGCTAAATAATGAGCAGTTCTTC CASSPRAGTLNNEQFF
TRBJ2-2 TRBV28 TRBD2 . TGTGCCAGCAGTTTTTCGGGGGGGCCGAGCACCGGGGAGCTGTTTTTT CASSFSGGPSTGELFF
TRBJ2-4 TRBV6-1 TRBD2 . TGTGCCAGCTCGCTCAGCGGGGGGGCGAACATTCAGTACTTC CASSLSGGANIQYF
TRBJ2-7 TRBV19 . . TGTGCCAGTAGTATAACCTGGTCAAGCTCCTACGAGCAGTACTTC CASSITWSSSYEQYF
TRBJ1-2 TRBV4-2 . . TGTGCCAGCAGCCCTCCTACGGGAAACTATGGCTACACCTTC CASSPPTGNYGYTF
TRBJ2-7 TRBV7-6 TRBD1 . TGTGCCAGCAGCTTCGCGACAGGGGAGCTCCTCTACGAGCAGTACTTC CASSFATGELLYEQYF
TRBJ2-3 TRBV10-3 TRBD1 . TGTGCCATCAGTGAGTCGACGATAGGACAGGGAAGGAATACGCAGTATTTT CAISESTIGQGRNTQYF
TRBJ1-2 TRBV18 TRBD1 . TGTGCCAGCTCACCACCGGGTAGGGGGCTCGGCTACACCTTC CASSPPGRGLGYTF
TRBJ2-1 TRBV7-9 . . TGTGCCAGCAGCTTAGAGGGACCCTTTGATGAGCAGTTCTTC CASSLEGPFDEQFF
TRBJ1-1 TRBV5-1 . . TGCGCCAGCAGCCCCAGGGGAAGCATGAACACTGAAGCTTTCTTT CASSPRGSMNTEAFF
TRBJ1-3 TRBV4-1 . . TGCGCCAGCAGCCCTGCCGGGGGACTTGGAAACACCATATATTTT CASSPAGGLGNTIYF
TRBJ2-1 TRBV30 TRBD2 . TGTGCCTGGAGGGGACTAGCGGGAGAGTGGAATGAGCAGTTCTTC CAWRGLAGEWNEQFF
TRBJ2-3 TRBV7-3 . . TGTGCCAGCAGCTTAACCCGGGGATCAACGTCAGATACGCAGTATTTT CASSLTRGSTSDTQYF
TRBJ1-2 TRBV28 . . TGTGCCAGCAGTTTACCGGCTGAGTATGCCTTACGGTATGGCTACACCTTC CASSLPAEYALRYGYTF
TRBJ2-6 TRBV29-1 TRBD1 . TGCAGCGGTACAGGGGACGCTCACTCTGGGGCCAACGTCCTGACTTTC CSGTGDAHSGANVLTF
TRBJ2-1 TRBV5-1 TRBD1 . TGCGCCAGCTCGCTGGGACAGGGGACCTACAATGAGCAGTTCTTC CASSLGQGTYNEQFF
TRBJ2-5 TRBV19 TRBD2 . TGTGCCAGTAGTCGTACTAGCGGACAAGAGACCCAGTACTTC CASSRTSGQETQYF
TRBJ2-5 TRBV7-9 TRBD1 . TGTGCCAGCAGCTCGAGGACAGGAAATAGAGAGACCCAGTACTTC CASSSRTGNRETQYF
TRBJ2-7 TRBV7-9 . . TGTGCCAGCAGCTTAGCAACAGGGAGCTACGAGCAGTACTTC CASSLATGSYEQYF
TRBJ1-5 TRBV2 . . TGTGCCAGCAAGAGGGGCCCGGGGCGCTCCAATCAGCCCCAGCATTTT CASKRGPGRSNQPQHF
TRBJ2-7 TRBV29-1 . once TGCAGCGTTAAACCTCGGACGGGGGCGACCTACGAGCAGTACTTC CSVKPRTGATYEQYF
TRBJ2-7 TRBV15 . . TGTGCCACCAGCAGCGTTGCCTTCCGAGGGAACGAGCAGTACTTC CATSSVAFRGNEQYF
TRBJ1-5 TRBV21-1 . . TGTGCCAGCAGCAAAAAGAGGAATCCGAAATCAGAGGGCAATCAGCCCCAGCATTTT CASSKKRNPKSEGNQPQHF
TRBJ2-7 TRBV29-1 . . TGCAGCGTTGCAGGAGGGGCCGGCGAGCAGTACTTC CSVAGGAGEQYF
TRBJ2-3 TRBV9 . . TGTGCCAGCAGCGTACCGTCTTCGGGACTCGCAGCGGGTGATTCGGATACGCAGTATTTT CASSVPSSGLAAGDSDTQYF
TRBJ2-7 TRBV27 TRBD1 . TGTGCCAGCAGTGGCGACAGGGTGTACGAGCAGTACTTC CASSGDRVYEQYF
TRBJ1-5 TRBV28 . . TGTGCCAGCAGTTTGTACAGAAATCAGCCCCAGCATTTT CASSLYRNQPQHF
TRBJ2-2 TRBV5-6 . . TGTGCCAGCAGCTTGGACATGAACACCGGGGAGCTGTTTTTT CASSLDMNTGELFF
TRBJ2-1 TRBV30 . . TGTGCCGGAAGTGAGCCTAACTACAATGAGCAGTTCTTC CAGSEPNYNEQFF
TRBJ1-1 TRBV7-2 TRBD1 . TGTGCCAGCAGAGGGAGGACAGGGGGCACTGAAGCTTTCTTT CASRGRTGGTEAFF
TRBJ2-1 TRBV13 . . TGTGCCAGCAGCTTAGTACACAGGGGAGGGGGTAGCTCCTACAATGAGCAGTTCTTC CASSLVHRGGGSSYNEQFF
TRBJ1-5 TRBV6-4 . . TGTGCCAGCAGTGATAGGGACGCTTACAATCAGCCCCAGCATTTT CASSDRDAYNQPQHF
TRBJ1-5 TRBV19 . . TGTGCCAGTGGTAGCGGCGTTCAGCCCCAGCATTTT CASGSGVQPQHF
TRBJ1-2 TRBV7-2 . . TGTGCCATCGGCGGCTATGGCTACACCTTC CAIGGYGYTF
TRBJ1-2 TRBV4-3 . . TGCGCCAGCAGCCAGGCCCTGGGACGTTTGGATGGCTACACCTTC CASSQALGRLDGYTF
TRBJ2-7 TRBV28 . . TGTGCCAGCAGTTTGGGGCTAGCTTTACGCTCCTACGAGCAGTACTTC CASSLGLALRSYEQYF
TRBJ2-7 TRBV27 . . TGTGCCAGCACCGCCGGACTCACCTACGAGCAGTACTTC CASTAGLTYEQYF
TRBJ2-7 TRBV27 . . TGTGCCAGCAGTTTAACGGGTGACGGGAGCTCCTACGAGCAGTACTTC CASSLTGDGSSYEQYF
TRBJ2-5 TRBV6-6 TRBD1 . TGTGCCAGCAGCCTCTACGGGACAGGGGACGAGACCCAGTACTTC CASSLYGTGDETQYF
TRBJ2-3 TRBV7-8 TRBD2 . TGTGCCAGCAGCTTAAAGGCTAGCGGGAGGGTCCTTAGCACAGATACGCAGTATTTT CASSLKASGRVLSTDTQYF
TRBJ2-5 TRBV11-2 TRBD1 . TGTGCCAGCAGCGACAGGGCTCGGGTTCGGGAGACCCAGTACTTC CASSDRARVRETQYF
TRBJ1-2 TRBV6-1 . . TGTGCCAGCAGTACGAACAGCCGAAACTATGGCTACACCTTC CASSTNSRNYGYTF
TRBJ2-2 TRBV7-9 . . TGTGCCAGCAGCTCCCCCGGAGGACCCTGGGGCGGGGAGCTGTTTTTT CASSSPGGPWGGELFF
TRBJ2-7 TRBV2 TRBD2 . TGTGCCAGCAGGACTAGCGGGAGAGCCTACGAGCAGTACTTC CASRTSGRAYEQYF
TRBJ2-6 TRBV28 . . TGTGCCAGCAGCAGGGACTCCTCTGGGGCCAACGTCCTGACTTTC CASSRDSSGANVLTF
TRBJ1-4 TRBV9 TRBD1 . TGTGCCAGCAGCGTAGGAGGGGGCCGAAATGAAAAACTGTTTTTT CASSVGGGRNEKLFF
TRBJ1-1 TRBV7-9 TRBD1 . TGTGCCAGCAGCTCGACAGGGGTTTTTACTGAAGCTTTCTTT CASSSTGVFTEAFF
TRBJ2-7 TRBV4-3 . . TGCGCCAGCAGCCTAGACCTGGACGGCTACGAGCAGTACTTC CASSLDLDGYEQYF
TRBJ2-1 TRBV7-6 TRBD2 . TGTGCCAGCAGCTTAGTACCCGCAGGGTGGGAGGGAGGTGAGCAGTTCTTC CASSLVPAGWEGGEQFF
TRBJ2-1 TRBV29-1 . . TGCAGCGTTCTAGAGGGGAACTACAATGAGCAGTTCTTC CSVLEGNYNEQFF